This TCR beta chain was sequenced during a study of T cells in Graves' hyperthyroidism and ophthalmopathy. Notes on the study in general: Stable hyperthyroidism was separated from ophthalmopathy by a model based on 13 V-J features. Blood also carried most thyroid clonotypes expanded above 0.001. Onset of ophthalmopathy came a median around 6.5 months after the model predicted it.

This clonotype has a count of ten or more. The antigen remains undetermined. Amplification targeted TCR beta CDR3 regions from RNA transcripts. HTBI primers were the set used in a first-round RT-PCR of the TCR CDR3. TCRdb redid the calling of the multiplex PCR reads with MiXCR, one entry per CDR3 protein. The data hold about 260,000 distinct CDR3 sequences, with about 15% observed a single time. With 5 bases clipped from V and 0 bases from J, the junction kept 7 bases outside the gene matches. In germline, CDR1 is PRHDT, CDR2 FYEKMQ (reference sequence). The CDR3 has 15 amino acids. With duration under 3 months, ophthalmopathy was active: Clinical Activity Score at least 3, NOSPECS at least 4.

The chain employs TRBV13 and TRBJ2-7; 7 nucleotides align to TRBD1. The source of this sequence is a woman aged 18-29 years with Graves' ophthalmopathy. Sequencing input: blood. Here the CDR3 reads CASSQDRSSSYEQYF. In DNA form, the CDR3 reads TGTGCCAGCAGCCAGGACAGGAGCAGCTCCTACGAGCAGTACTTC.